Listed here are 24 T cell receptor beta chains from one sample, sequenced in a study of cytomegalovirus exposure and HLA in healthy donors. It was with 60 Vbeta and 13 Jbeta primers that the PCR ran. Profiling relied on immunoSEQ multiplex PCR, and the TCRdb table lists in-frame clones only, not all of them. Of over 150,000 clones listed, approximately 67% are singletons. Source material: PBMCs. The receptors come from a woman aged 18 to 35 in good health and CMV-seropositive.

This rearrangement joins TRBV4-2 to TRBJ1-5; D possibly corresponds to TRBD1 (6 bases). V was shortened by 0 bases and J by 2 bases, with 8 bases between the two germline ends. This CDR3 contains 15 residues. Germline CDR1 LGHNA, CDR2 YNFKEQ. The CDR3 DNA follows: TGTGCCAGCAGCCAAGATGAGGGGGGCAATCAGCCCCAGCATTTT. Encoded protein: CASSQDEGGNQPQHF.

This clone has a handful of counts. The rearrangement joins TRBV5-1 to TRBJ1-3; weak D call: TRBD1 (6 bases). Germline V lookup: CDR1 SGHRS, CDR2 YFSETQ. V lost 0 bases, J lost 8 bases, and 12 bases lay in between. This CDR3 spans 14 amino acids. This CDR3 reads CASSLGQAADTIYF. The CDR3 nucleotides are TGCGCCAGCAGCTTGGGACAGGCGGCGGACACCATATATTTT. Drawing the rest from reference TRBV5-1 and TRBJ1-3, the complete variable domain is KAGVTQTPRYLIKTRGQQVTLSCSPISGHRSVSWYQQTPGQGLQFLFEYFSETQRNKGNFPGRFSGRQFSNSRSEMNVSTLELGDSALYLCASSLGQAADTIYFGEGSWLTVV.

This sequence joins TRBV2 and TRBJ2-1; 9 bases line up with TRBD2. Germline V gives CDR1 SNHLY, CDR2 FYNNEI. The CDR3 contains 16 residues. The junction had 5 bases not matched to a gene; V was cut back by 1 base and J by 4 bases. The CDR3 sequence is CASSEGWLAGYNEQFF. Here the CDR3 DNA reads TGTGCCAGCAGTGAAGGGTGGCTAGCGGGATACAATGAGCAGTTCTTC.

This chain uses TRBV7-3 with TRBJ2-3; the D is unclear. There are 14 residues in the CDR3. Germline lookup yields CDR1 SGHTA and CDR2 FQGTGA. The V end lost 5 bases, the J end lost 1 base, and 10 bases lay between the germline ends. CDR3 in amino acids: CASSTTRGTDTQYF. For the CDR3, the DNA is TGTGCCAGCAGCACCACACGGGGCACAGATACGCAGTATTTT.

V gene TRBV18 combines with J gene TRBJ1-2, with 7 bases identical to TRBD1. Germline CDR1 is KGHSH and CDR2 is LQKENI. Losses at the gene ends were 3 bases for V and 5 bases for J; bases not matched to a gene: 6. This CDR3 contains 14 residues. CDR3 loop: CASSPSGTAYGYTF. In nucleotides, the CDR3 is TGTGCCAGCTCACCTTCCGGGACAGCATATGGCTACACCTTC.

J is TRBJ1-5 and V is TRBV9; 9 positions agree with TRBD1. V lost 3 bases and J lost 1; bases outside the gene matches: 14. The germline gives CDR1 SGDLS, CDR2 YYNGEE. CDR3 length: 19 amino acids. The CDR3 region is CASSALTGTGCGSNQPQHF. The CDR3 bases are TGTGCCAGCAGCGCACTGACCGGGACAGGGTGTGGAAGCAATCAGCCCCAGCATTTT. Filled out from reference TRBV9 and TRBJ1-5, the complete variable domain reads DSGVTQTPKHLITATGQRVTLRCSPRSGDLSVYWYQQSLDQGLQFLIQYYNGEERAKGNILERFSAQQFPDLHSELNLSSLELGDSALYFCASSALTGTGCGSNQPQHFGDGTRLSIL.

This clone was counted a single time. The gene calls are TRBV7-9 and TRBJ2-7, with D possibly matching TRBD1 (7 bases). V was trimmed by 1 base and J by 4 bases, leaving 14 bases between them. The CDR3 consists of 15 residues. Germline loops: CDR1 SEHNR, CDR2 FQNEAQ (reference sequence). CDR3 bases: TGTGCCAGCAGCTTAGTGTCAGGGGGGAATTACGAGCAGTACTTC. This translates into CASSLVSGGNYEQYF.

This clone was counted a single time. The chain couples TRBV9 to TRBJ2-7, with a possible D match to TRBD2 (5 bases). CDR1 and CDR2 from the germline V gene are SGDLS and YYNGEE. The germline V and J ends were trimmed by 4 bases and 5 bases, with 16 bases remaining between them. The CDR3 is 14 amino acids. CDR3 nucleotides: TGTGCCAGCAGCCTGTCGGACGGGGTCCACGAGCAGTACTTC. Amino acid sequence: CASSLSDGVHEQYF.

The J gene is TRBJ2-5, the V gene TRBV6-5, with no clear D. V was cut by 0 bases and J by 9 bases, with 14 bases left in between. The CDR3 consists of 14 residues. The V gene's germline CDR1 is MNHEY and CDR2 SVGAGI. The DNA of the CDR3 is TGTGCCAGCAGTTACTCGAGCGCGCTGTCGTCCCAGTACTTC. It codes for CASSYSSALSSQYF.

The V gene is TRBV2, the J gene TRBJ2-1; 7 bases are a match to TRBD2. Germline-derived CDR1 and CDR2 are SNHLY and FYNNEI. Germline trimming cut 10 bases from V and 3 bases from J; bases unmatched to any gene: 9. This CDR3 spans 14 amino acids. CDR3 sequence reads: CATRPAGIYNEQFF. In DNA form, the CDR3 reads TGTGCCACCCGCCCAGCGGGGATCTACAATGAGCAGTTCTTC.

In this sample, this clone turned up once. This chain joins TRBV19 and TRBJ1-1, with 11 bases fitting TRBD1. Trimming took 9 bases from V and 8 from J; bases not matched to a gene: 5. Germline CDR1 and CDR2: LNHDA and SQIVND (reference sequence). This CDR3 is 12 amino acids long. The CDR3 DNA follows: TGTGCCAGCCAGGGACAGGGGGAGGAAGCTTTCTTT. Its protein product is CASQGQGEEAFF.

This clone was picked up one time. The chain links TRBV5-1 to TRBJ1-1; the D is unclear. CDR3 length equals 14 residues. Germline values: CDR1 SGHRS, CDR2 YFSETQ. The germline V and J ends were trimmed by 5 bases and 1 base, with 12 bases remaining between them. CDR3 sequence: CASSYSFANTEAFF. DNA of the CDR3: TGCGCCAGCAGTTACAGTTTTGCGAACACTGAAGCTTTCTTT.

The chain has TRBV27 and TRBJ2-1; TRBD1 agrees at 8 bases. This CDR3 spans 18 amino acids. V shed 4 bases and J 5 bases; nucleotides not matched to a gene: 16. CDR1 is MNHEY and CDR2 is SMNVEV in the germline V gene (reference sequence). CDR3 sequence reads: CASSYLGSRTGKNNEQFF. The CDR3 DNA reads as TGTGCCAGCAGTTATTTGGGATCGAGGACAGGGAAGAACAATGAGCAGTTCTTC.

This clone was seen more than once but under ten times. The gene calls are TRBV7-9 and TRBJ2-5, with a possible D match to TRBD2 (5 bases). CDR3 length: 14 residues. Germline assignment: CDR1 SEHNR and CDR2 FQNEAQ (reference sequence). V shed 1 base and J shed 3 bases, with 9 bases lying between them. The CDR3 protein is CASSLVGLKETQYF. In DNA form, the CDR3 reads TGTGCCAGCAGCTTAGTTGGACTCAAAGAGACCCAGTACTTC. The complete variable domain, with remaining parts taken from reference TRBV7-9 and TRBJ2-5, reads DTGVSQNPRHKITKRGQNVTFRCDPISEHNRLYWYRQTLGQGPEFLTYFQNEAQLEKSRLLSDRFSAERPKGSFSTLEIQRTEQGDSAMYLCASSLVGLKETQYFGPGTRLLVL.

This clone was seen just once. This rearrangement joins TRBV14 to TRBJ2-5; 10 bases are shared with TRBD2. CDR1 SGHDN and CDR2 FVKESK come from the germline V gene. The CDR3 is made up of 18 amino acids. V lost 0 bases and J lost 4; bases outside the gene matches: 11. CDR3 coding DNA: TGTGCCAGCAGCCAAGAAAGGATACAAGCGGGGGGGCTAGAGACCCAGTACTTC. Encoded protein: CASSQERIQAGGLETQYF.

The chain is built from TRBV30 and TRBJ1-2, with TRBD1 matching 7 bases. CDR3 size: 11 residues. V shed 4 bases and J 8 bases; nucleotides not matched to a gene: 4. Germline V CDR1 and CDR2: GTSNPN, SVGIG (reference sequence). The chain's CDR3 is CAWMVGGGYTF. Here the CDR3 DNA reads TGTGCCTGGATGGTAGGGGGCGGCTACACCTTC.

V gene TRBV9 combines with J gene TRBJ2-2; 11 bases are a match to TRBD2. The germline gives CDR1 SGDLS, CDR2 YYNGEE. The CDR3 has 17 residues. The V gene end was trimmed by 4 bases and the J gene end by 2 bases; junction bases not matched to a gene: 7. The CDR3 loop reads CASSPPLAGANTGELFF. CDR3 bases: TGTGCCAGCAGCCCCCCACTAGCGGGGGCAAACACCGGGGAGCTGTTTTTT.

This chain joins TRBV28 and TRBJ2-1, with TRBD2 matching over 15 bases. V shed 5 bases and J 7 bases; nucleotides not matched to a gene: 6. Germline V gene lookup returns CDR1 MDHEN and CDR2 SYDVKM. The CDR3 is made up of 16 amino acids. CDR3 protein: CASSNPGTSGRNEQFF. In DNA, the CDR3 is TGTGCCAGCAGTAACCCCGGGACTAGCGGGAGGAATGAGCAGTTCTTC.

The gene calls are TRBV27 and TRBJ2-2; tentative D call: TRBD1 (5 bases). V was shortened by 4 bases and J by 4 bases, with 19 bases between the two germline ends. The CDR3 runs 17 residues. The germline CDR1 and CDR2 sequences are MNHEY and SMNVEV (reference sequence). This CDR3 is CASSWGPRQGRTGELFF. The CDR3, as DNA: TGTGCCAGCAGTTGGGGCCCCCGACAAGGCCGCACCGGGGAGCTGTTTTTT.

The chain employs TRBV9 and TRBJ1-4; 10 bases are shared with TRBD1. The J segment lost 6 bases and the V segment lost 6 bases, leaving 2 bases of the junction unmatched. Looked up from germline, CDR1 is SGDLS and CDR2 is YYNGEE. This CDR3 comprises 13 residues. The CDR3 loop reads CASTGTGDEKLFF. Here the CDR3 DNA reads TGTGCCAGCACCGGGACAGGGGATGAAAAACTGTTTTTT.

This chain links TRBV2 with TRBJ1-1; 8 positions match TRBD1. The germline CDR1 and CDR2 sequences are SNHLY and FYNNEI. V lost 7 bases, J lost 11 bases, and 12 bases stayed unmatched. This CDR3 is built from 13 residues. Here the CDR3 reads CASKIFAQGDAFF. Written as DNA, the CDR3 is TGTGCCAGCAAGATTTTTGCACAGGGGGACGCTTTCTTT.

V usage is TRBV18 and J usage is TRBJ1-2; possibly TRBD1 for D (6 bases). Germline V gene lookup returns CDR1 KGHSH and CDR2 LQKENI. The length of the CDR3 is 18 residues. The germline V and J ends were trimmed by 1 base and 1 base, with 19 bases remaining between them. The CDR3 DNA reads TGTGCCAGCTCACCACTCGAATTACGGACAGCGCGTAACTATGGCTACACCTTC. Its protein product is CASSPLELRTARNYGYTF.

The sample holds one count of this clone. The rearrangement joins TRBV28 to TRBJ2-7; 9 positions agree with TRBD1. From germline, CDR1 is MDHEN and CDR2 SYDVKM. The CDR3 loop spans 15 amino acids. V trimming: 5 bases; J trimming: 3 bases; junction bases outside the gene matches: 8. This chain's CDR3 is CASSQEGQGSYEQYF. CDR3 bases: TGTGCCAGCAGTCAAGAGGGACAGGGTAGCTACGAGCAGTACTTC.

The chain uses TRBV6-5 and TRBJ2-1; 14 bases agree with TRBD2. V trimming: 5 bases; J trimming: 6 bases; junction bases outside the gene matches: 3. CDR1 and CDR2 from the germline V gene are MNHEY and SVGAGI. CDR3 length: 15 residues. The CDR3 nucleotides are TGTGCCAGCAGTCGAGGGACTAGCGGGAGCAATGAGCAGTTCTTC. It is translated as CASSRGTSGSNEQFF.